These 23 T cell receptor beta chains were all obtained from the same sample, sequenced in a study of blood T cell repertoires in COVID-19. The protocol was immunoSEQ multiplex PCR, while the TCRdb copy is restricted to in-frame clones and leaves out a portion. The sample shows 75,000 to 95,000 clones, over 90% of them seen only once. Sequenced: peripheral blood. Source of these receptors: a man aged 60 to 69 with acute or convalescent COVID-19.

The chain has TRBV11-2 and TRBJ1-2; 7 bases map to TRBD1. This CDR3 is built from 13 residues. Germline values: CDR1 SGHAT, CDR2 FQNNGV. Germline trimming cut 5 bases from V and 8 bases from J; bases unmatched to any gene: 8. The CDR3 DNA reads as TGTGCCAGCAGCATGACAGGGTTTGGAGGCTACACCTTC. It specifies CASSMTGFGGYTF.

In its sample, this clone was seen a few times. The chain uses TRBV28 and TRBJ2-4; possible D gene TRBD1, 5 bases. This CDR3 contains 15 residues. Germline V CDR1 and CDR2: MDHEN, SYDVKM. V lost 6 bases and J 0 bases, leaving 12 bases between the germline ends. The CDR3 DNA sequence: TGTGCCAGCAGCTCTTGGACATCAGCCAAAAACATTCAGTACTTC. Protein: CASSSWTSAKNIQYF.

The sample holds one count of this clone. This rearrangement joins TRBV5-8 to TRBJ2-3; a possible D gene is TRBD1 (6 bases). Germline-derived CDR1 and CDR2 are SGHTS and YDEGEE. V shed 0 bases and J shed 3 bases, with 17 bases lying between them. The CDR3 runs to 17 residues. The CDR3 reads CASSLALGGSGTDTQYF. In DNA, the CDR3 is TGTGCCAGCAGCTTGGCCCTTGGGGGCTCCGGGACAGATACGCAGTATTTT.

The chain recombines TRBV6-5 with TRBJ2-1, with 7 bases matching TRBD2. Germline CDR1 reads MNHEY; CDR2 reads SVGAGI. CDR3 size: 14 residues. J was trimmed by 5 bases and V by 2 bases; bases with no gene match: 3. The CDR3 nucleotides are TGTGCCAGCAGTTACCATCTAGCGGACAATGAGCAGTTCTTC. Amino acids: CASSYHLADNEQFF.

This clone was recorded only once. This chain joins TRBV6-6 and TRBJ1-3; 9 positions agree with TRBD1. V was clipped by 4 bases and J by 1 base; unmatched bases: 2. The CDR3 has 15 residues. The germline gives CDR1 MNHNY, CDR2 SVGAGI (reference sequence). The CDR3 protein is CASSSQGASGNTIYF. CDR3 coding DNA: TGTGCCAGCAGTTCACAGGGGGCTTCTGGAAACACCATATATTTT.

The CDR3 loop reads CASSASGQLNEQFF. The DNA for the CDR3 is TGTGCCAGCAGTGCCTCGGGACAGTTAAATGAGCAGTTCTTC. The J gene is TRBJ2-1, the V gene TRBV25-1; 7 positions match TRBD1. CDR3 size: 14 residues. V shed 4 bases, J shed 7 bases, and the junction held 7 bases outside the gene matches. CDR1 is MGHDK, CDR2 SYGVNS, per germline.

This rearrangement joins TRBV19 to TRBJ1-6; 7 nucleotides align to TRBD1. With V trimmed by 2 bases and J by 6 bases, 4 bases remained unmatched. In germline, CDR1 is LNHDA, CDR2 SQIVND (reference sequence). CDR3 length: 15 amino acids. The CDR3 sequence: CASSISQGTNSPLHF. The CDR3 DNA sequence: TGTGCCAGTAGTATATCACAGGGGACTAATTCACCCCTCCACTTT.

The CDR3 reads CASRRDTSYEQYF. The CDR3 DNA reads as TGTGCCAGCAGGAGGGACACCTCCTACGAGCAGTACTTC. The chain links TRBV2 to TRBJ2-7, with D possibly matching TRBD1 (6 bases). Trimming removed 6 bases at V and 0 bases at J, with 9 bases between. The CDR3 length is 13 residues. The germline CDR1 and CDR2 sequences are SNHLY and FYNNEI.

Here the CDR3 DNA reads TGTGCCAGCAGTTTGCGGACTACAGGCATCGGGGAGCTGTTTTTT. Encoded protein: CASSLRTTGIGELFF. The rearrangement links TRBV28 to TRBJ2-2; TRBD2 is a possible D gene (6 bases). The length of the CDR3 is 15 residues. Germline lookup yields CDR1 MDHEN and CDR2 SYDVKM. V lost 3 bases, J lost 7 bases, and 15 bases lay in between.

J is TRBJ2-7 and V is TRBV6-2 or TRBV6-3, with 10 bases matching TRBD2. The V segment lost 4 bases and the J segment 1 base; nucleotides outside the gene matches: 1. The CDR3 is 14 amino acids. CDR1 is MNHEY and CDR2 is SVGEGT in the germline V gene. The CDR3: CASSSSGSSYEQYF. CDR3 nucleotides: TGTGCCAGCAGTTCTAGCGGGAGTTCCTACGAGCAGTACTTC.

The V gene is TRBV5-1, the J gene TRBJ1-6, with 9 bases that match TRBD1. Germline V gene data show CDR1 as SGHRS and CDR2 as YFSETQ. The CDR3 is made up of 15 amino acids. Trimming cost V 4 bases and J 10 bases; bases outside gene matches: 9. In DNA, the CDR3 is TGCGCCAGCAGCGGGGGGACAGGGTCAGGCTCACCCCTCCACTTT. Its protein is CASSGGTGSGSPLHF.

This clone was seen just once. The chain uses TRBV18 and TRBJ2-1, with 10 bases fitting TRBD2. The trim removed 1 base at V and 2 bases at J, leaving 2 bases unmatched. Germline CDR1 is KGHSH and CDR2 is LQKENI. The CDR3 consists of 16 residues. CDR3 nucleotide sequence: TGTGCCAGCTCACCACTAGCGGGAGGTCCCTACAATGAGCAGTTCTTC. Its translation is CASSPLAGGPYNEQFF. The full variable domain, its missing parts supplied by reference TRBV18 and TRBJ2-1, is NAGVMQNPRHLVRRRGQEARLRCSPMKGHSHVYWYRQLPEEGLKFMVYLQKENIIDESGMPKERFSAEFPKEGPSILRIQQVVRGDSAAYFCASSPLAGGPYNEQFFGPGTRLTVL.

The chain links TRBV11-3 to TRBJ1-5, with a tentative D call TRBD1 (5 bases). Germline V gene sequence: CDR1 SGHNT, CDR2 YENEEA. Trimming cost V 3 bases and J 3 bases, with 12 bases left between them. The CDR3 extends over 15 amino acids. CDR3 in DNA: TGTGCCAGCAGCTTGACAGCAGGAAACAATCAGCCCCAGCATTTT. Encoded protein: CASSLTAGNNQPQHF.

This chain connects TRBV7-9 to TRBJ2-5; 7 positions agree with TRBD2. The CDR3 length is 15 residues. Unmatched junction bases numbered 4, after V lost 2 bases and J lost 1 base. Germline V lookup: CDR1 SEHNR, CDR2 FQNEAQ (reference sequence). The CDR3 sequence is CASSLRLAVQETQYF. CDR3 sequence (DNA): TGTGCCAGCAGCTTACGTCTAGCGGTCCAAGAGACCCAGTACTTC.

V and J are TRBV5-3 and TRBJ2-7; TRBD1 matches at 10 bases. TRBV5-3 is filed as an ORF, its function uncertain. The CDR3 is made up of 17 amino acids. The trim removed 4 bases at V and 5 bases at J, leaving 15 bases unmatched. This chain's CDR3 is CARSPTGPGTGDDEQYF. The CDR3 DNA is TGTGCCAGAAGCCCAACCGGTCCCGGGACAGGGGACGACGAGCAGTACTTC.

This clone appeared a few times. The V and J genes are TRBV7-2 and TRBJ2-2; tentatively, D is TRBD2 (5 bases). Trimming removed 5 bases at V and 3 bases at J, with 10 bases between. The CDR3 runs 14 residues. CDR1 SGHTA and CDR2 FQGNSA come from the germline V gene. CDR3 sequence reads: CASSVDGDTGELFF. DNA for the CDR3: TGTGCCAGCAGCGTAGACGGGGACACCGGGGAGCTGTTTTTT.

This chain connects TRBV11-2 to TRBJ2-2; the match to TRBD2 covers 8 bases. Germline-derived CDR1 and CDR2 are SGHAT and FQNNGV. The ends lost 6 bases at V and 4 bases at J; junction bases unmatched: 7. This CDR3 has 15 residues. CDR3 sequence reads: CASRTGTSFTGELFF. CDR3 DNA: TGTGCCAGCAGGACCGGGACTAGTTTCACCGGGGAGCTGTTTTTT.

The rearrangement joins TRBV25-1 to TRBJ2-3, with 9 positions matching TRBD1. The V and J ends lost 0 bases and 5 bases, in that order; junction bases with no gene match: 6. The CDR3 contains 16 residues. CDR1 MGHDK and CDR2 SYGVNS come from the germline V gene. For the CDR3, the DNA is TGTGCCAGCAGTGAATACCGAACAGGGGGCGGAGATACGCAGTATTTT. Its protein product is CASSEYRTGGGDTQYF.

This clone was found a few times. V is TRBV6-2 or TRBV6-3 and J is TRBJ2-5, with 8 bases identical to TRBD1. V trimming: 2 bases; J trimming: 2 bases; junction bases outside the gene matches: 1. CDR3 length equals 14 residues. Germline CDR1 is MNHEY and CDR2 is SVGEGT. The CDR3, as DNA: TGTGCCAGCAGTTACAACAGGGGGCAAGAGACCCAGTACTTC. Translating gives CASSYNRGQETQYF.

In DNA form, the CDR3 reads TGCAGCGTGCAGGGGTCCCCGAAATCCTACAATGAGCAGTTCTTC. It codes for CSVQGSPKSYNEQFF. The genes are TRBV29-1 and TRBJ2-1; D possibly corresponds to TRBD1 (6 bases). CDR1 SQVTM and CDR2 ANQGSEA come from the germline V gene. With 6 bases removed from V and 1 base from J, the gap between germline ends came to 16 bases. CDR3 length equals 15 residues.

The rearrangement uses TRBV2 and TRBJ2-3, with 8 bases that match TRBD2. Trimming removed 4 bases from V and 0 bases from J; junction bases left unmatched: 9. From germline, CDR1 is SNHLY and CDR2 FYNNEI. The CDR3 consists of 17 residues. The CDR3 DNA follows: TGTGCCAGCAGTGGGGGGGTACTAGCGGCTAGCACAGATACGCAGTATTTT. This encodes CASSGGVLAASTDTQYF. Full variable domain (remainder filled in from reference TRBV2 and TRBJ2-3): EPEVTQTPSHQVTQMGQEVILRCVPISNHLYFYWYRQILGQKVEFLVSFYNNEISEKSEIFDDQFSVERPDGSNFTLKIRSTKLEDSAMYFCASSGGVLAASTDTQYFGPGTRLTVL.

DNA for the CDR3: TGTGCCACCGCAACAGGGTCGCGCTCACCCCTCCACTTT. Amino acid sequence: CATATGSRSPLHF. This chain connects TRBV27 to TRBJ1-6, with D possibly being TRBD1 (6 bases). This CDR3 comprises 13 residues. V lost 10 bases to trimming and J lost 10 bases, with 17 bases between them. In germline, CDR1 is MNHEY, CDR2 SMNVEV (reference sequence).

The gene calls are TRBV12-5 and TRBJ1-5; weak D call: TRBD1 (6 bases). From germline, CDR1 is LGHNT and CDR2 FRNRAP. This CDR3 comprises 13 residues. Trimming shortened V by 4 bases and J by 7 bases, and 11 bases separated the two germline ends. The CDR3 DNA follows: TGTGCTAGTGGTTGGGGGGGCCGGCAGCCCCAGCATTTT. Translation: CASGWGGRQPQHF.